The clone carrying this TCR beta chain was counted ten times or more. Its antigen is as yet unknown. These data are taken from a study of molecular identifiers for immune sequencing clone quantification. Notes on the study in general: Effector cells had over 98% of their molecules in clones above 20 RNA copies, while naive cells had under 1%.

The CDR3 consists of 12 residues. Trimming left V 7 bases short and J 7 bases short, with 11 bases between. Per the germline V gene, CDR1 is LNHDA and CDR2 is SQIVND (reference sequence). Methods described previously, with TCR primers listed, were used for bulk TCR libraries. A single record per CDR3 protein comes from TCRdb applying MiXCR to the PCR reads. The sample records around 25,000 distinct CDR3 sequences, more than 15% being singletons. The rearrangement joins TRBV19 to TRBJ1-5; tentatively, D is TRBD1 (5 bases). The sequenced sample consisted of naive CD8+ T cells from blood, with Jurkat cell RNA spiked in. Noted subset: FACS-sorted CD8+CD4-CCR7+CD45RA+ naive T cells. This clonotype was sampled from a human donor in good health. Some libraries in this study had Jurkat cell RNA spiked in. DNA for the CDR3: TGTGCCAGTAAGGTCAGGGCCCAGCCCCAGCATTTT. As protein: CASKVRAQPQHF.